These 5 T cell receptor beta chains share one sample of origin, sequenced in a study of monozygotic twins with inflammatory bowel disease. TCRdb re-called the 5' RACE reads and gives one entry per CDR3 protein, without DNA. In total, the table holds 5 distinct CDR3 sequences. The sequenced sample consisted of blood. These TCRs come from a human donor with ulcerative colitis or Crohn's disease, or a healthy co-twin of an affected twin (not recorded which). This table probably holds off-target reads from a library built for another chain.

In terms of frequency, this clonotype is hyperexpanded. This chain joins TRBV13 and TRBJ1-1. Germline V gene lookup returns CDR1 PRHDT and CDR2 FYEKMQ (reference sequence). There are 16 residues in the CDR3. Here the CDR3 reads CAMRKGYGGSQGNLIF.

This clonotype is called hyperexpanded based on its frequency. This chain uses TRBV27 with TRBJ2-5. The germline CDR1 and CDR2 sequences are MNHEY and SMNVEV (reference sequence). The CDR3 is 14 residues long. Here the CDR3 reads CASSLVANQETQYF.

This clonotype is classed as hyperexpanded (1% or more) by frequency. The chain couples TRBV5-4 to TRBJ2-3; TCRdb indicates TRBD1, and absent DNA this call remains unverified. The V gene's germline CDR1 is SGHNT and CDR2 YYREEE (reference sequence). The CDR3 sequence is 16 residues long. The CDR3 sequence: CASSLDLAPGRDTQYF.

According to its frequency, this clonotype is hyperexpanded. The chain carries TRBV2 and TRBJ2-2. CDR3 length: 12 residues. Germline CDR1 is SNHLY and CDR2 is FYNNEI. The CDR3 sequence is CASSVEPGELFF.

Judged by frequency, this clonotype is hyperexpanded. The chain combines TRBV25-1 with TRBJ1-5; TCRdb proposes TRBD1, but this gene call is untestable without DNA. This CDR3 spans 15 amino acids. CDR1 is MGHDK and CDR2 is SYGVNS in the germline V gene. CDR3 protein: CASSEGDSSNQPQHF.